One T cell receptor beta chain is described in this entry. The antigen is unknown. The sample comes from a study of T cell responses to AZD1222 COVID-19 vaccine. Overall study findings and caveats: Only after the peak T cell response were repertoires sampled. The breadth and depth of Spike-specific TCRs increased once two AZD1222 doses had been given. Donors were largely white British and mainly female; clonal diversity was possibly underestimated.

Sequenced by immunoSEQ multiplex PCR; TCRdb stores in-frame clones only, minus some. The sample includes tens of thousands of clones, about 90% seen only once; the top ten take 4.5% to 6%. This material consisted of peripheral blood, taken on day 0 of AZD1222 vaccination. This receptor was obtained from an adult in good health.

CDR3 DNA: TGTGCCAGCAGCCCCCCCTGGGGGGGATCATACAATGAGCAGTTCTTC. As protein: CASSPPWGGSYNEQFF. The chain couples TRBV7-9 to TRBJ2-1, with 7 nucleotides matching TRBD2. The V segment lost 5 bases and the J segment 4 bases; nucleotides outside the gene matches: 11. The CDR3 consists of 16 residues. Germline V gives CDR1 SEHNR, CDR2 FQNEAQ (reference sequence).